Listed below are T cell receptor beta chains from one sample, sequenced in a study of CD8 T cells in Susac syndrome. TCRdb reprocessed the immunoSEQ multiplex PCR reads via MiXCR and lists one record per CDR3 protein. The sample holds about 140,000 distinct CDR3 sequences, roughly 94% seen once. The sample consisted of CD8+ T cells from PBMCs. These receptors originate from a human donor with Susac syndrome. CDR3s include the opening cysteine and the closing phenylalanine or tryptophan. The order of the fields is clone size, J gene, D gene, V gene, CDR3 protein, CDR3 DNA. The D gene is left open where the match is weak. The listing skips clone size in some rows; elsewhere it reads once, few, many or a size class.

. TRBJ1-2 . TRBV27 CASSLGAGIYYGYTF TGTGCCAGCAGTCTCGGAGCCGGGATATACTATGGCTACACCTTC
once TRBJ2-2 . TRBV29-1 CSVDYGRGNTGELFF TGCAGCGTTGATTACGGCAGGGGGAACACCGGGGAGCTGTTTTTT
. TRBJ2-7 TRBD1 TRBV27 CASSSGTGYEQYF TGTGCCAGCAGCTCAGGGACAGGCTACGAGCAGTACTTC
. TRBJ2-5 . TRBV1 CTSSRGLCPAETQYF TGCACCAGCAGCCGGGGACTTTGCCCAGCAGAGACCCAGTACTTC
. TRBJ2-7 TRBD1 TRBV7-9 CASSSGTGSGLFEQYF TGTGCCAGCAGCTCCGGGACAGGGTCTGGCCTCTTCGAGCAGTACTTC
. TRBJ1-1 . TRBV6-1 CASSEDAGDGTEAFF TGTGCCAGCAGTGAAGACGCGGGGGACGGCACTGAAGCTTTCTTT
. TRBJ1-2 . TRBV11-2 CASSLTPDGANYGYTF TGTGCCAGCAGCTTGACACCCGACGGGGCTAACTATGGCTACACCTTC
. TRBJ1-3 . TRBV9 CASSGETGGNTIYF TGTGCCAGCAGCGGGGAAACGGGTGGAAACACCATATATTTT
. TRBJ2-1 . TRBV9 CASSALTTEADNEQFF TGTGCCAGCAGCGCCCTCACGACCGAAGCGGACAATGAGCAGTTCTTC
. TRBJ2-5 TRBD2 TRBV18 CASSLTSAGGKQETQYF TGTGCCAGCTCACTAACCAGCGCGGGAGGAAAACAAGAGACCCAGTACTTC
. TRBJ2-2 . TRBV13 CASSLPGEAGELFF TGTGCCAGCAGCCTCCCGGGGGAGGCCGGGGAGCTGTTTTTT
. TRBJ2-1 TRBD2 TRBV20-1 CSARETSGMNIEQFF TGCAGTGCTAGAGAAACTAGCGGTATGAATATTGAGCAGTTCTTC
. TRBJ1-5 TRBD1 TRBV28 CASSPLGTDYSNQPQHF TGTGCCAGCAGTCCGTTAGGGACAGACTATAGCAATCAGCCCCAGCATTTT
. TRBJ2-2 . TRBV29-1 CSVESQGMGGELFF TGCAGCGTTGAGTCTCAAGGGATGGGCGGGGAGCTGTTTTTT
. TRBJ1-2 . TRBV2 CASMRERGDPYGYTF TGTGCCAGCATGAGGGAAAGGGGGGACCCCTATGGCTACACCTTC
. TRBJ2-7 . TRBV9 CASSVGQDPTYEQYF TGTGCCAGCAGCGTAGGTCAGGATCCGACCTACGAGCAGTACTTC
. TRBJ2-3 . TRBV12-3/TRBV12-4 CASSEDADTQYF TGTGCCAGCAGTGAGGACGCAGATACGCAGTATTTT
. TRBJ1-5 . TRBV19 CASSIDRGEGFQPQHF TGTGCCAGTAGTATAGATCGGGGTGAGGGATTTCAGCCCCAGCATTTT
. TRBJ2-1 . TRBV9 CASSAGTPSEQFF TGTGCCAGCAGCGCCGGGACTCCAAGTGAGCAGTTCTTC
. TRBJ2-1 TRBD2 TRBV7-9 CASSLPTSGTTNQQFF TGTGCCAGCAGCCTCCCTACTAGCGGGACTACCAATCAGCAGTTCTTC
. TRBJ1-2 . TRBV5-4 CASRGQNYGYTF TGTGCCAGCAGAGGACAGAACTATGGCTACACCTTC
. TRBJ2-3 . TRBV6-1 CASQNTQYF TGTGCCAGTCAAAATACGCAGTATTTT
once TRBJ2-5 . TRBV6-6 CASSYLGTSQETQYF TGTGCCAGCAGTTACCTTGGGACCTCCCAAGAGACCCAGTACTTC
. TRBJ2-4 TRBD2 TRBV20-1 CSAPLRFLAGSNIQYF TGCAGTGCTCCACTGCGTTTTCTAGCGGGATCAAACATTCAGTACTTC
. TRBJ2-7 . TRBV12-3/TRBV12-4 CASSLGRNLYEQYF TGTGCCAGCAGTTTGGGCAGGAACCTCTACGAGCAGTACTTC
once TRBJ2-1 . TRBV19 CASSVGQSSYNEQFF TGTGCCAGTAGTGTTGGGCAGTCCTCCTACAATGAGCAGTTCTTC
. TRBJ2-1 TRBD2 TRBV7-9 CASSPVLAGGHEQFF TGTGCCAGCAGCCCCGTTTTAGCGGGAGGCCATGAGCAGTTCTTC
. TRBJ2-2 . TRBV5-1 CASNADGNTGELFF TGCGCCAGCAACGCCGACGGGAACACCGGGGAGCTGTTTTTT
. TRBJ1-2 . TRBV30 CAWSPPGNYGYTF TGTGCCTGGAGTCCCCCAGGCAACTATGGCTACACCTTC
. TRBJ2-7 TRBD1 TRBV4-1 CASSQERQGAYEQYF TGCGCCAGCAGCCAAGAGAGACAGGGGGCCTACGAGCAGTACTTC
. TRBJ2-3 . TRBV10-3 CAISGPEGGKTTDTQYF TGTGCCATCAGTGGACCGGAGGGAGGAAAAACCACAGATACGCAGTATTTT
. TRBJ2-5 TRBD1 TRBV5-1 CASSFYHGQEETQYF TGCGCCAGCAGCTTTTACCATGGACAGGAAGAGACCCAGTACTTC
once TRBJ1-1 . TRBV5-4 CASSLIPQGVDTEAFF TGTGCCAGCAGCTTAATCCCACAGGGAGTGGACACTGAAGCTTTCTTT
. TRBJ2-7 . TRBV20-1 CSARALTHPTPPGTYEQYF TGCAGTGCTAGAGCCCTGACCCACCCCACTCCACCTGGTACCTACGAGCAGTACTTC
. TRBJ1-1 . TRBV29-1 CSVEEWAAGSAQAFF TGCAGCGTTGAAGAATGGGCTGCCGGATCGGCCCAAGCTTTCTTT
. TRBJ2-7 . TRBV3-1 CASSRKGSPSIYEQYF TGTGCCAGCAGCCGGAAGGGGTCCCCTAGCATCTACGAGCAGTACTTC
few TRBJ2-7 . TRBV5-5 CASSWSGEEQYF TGTGCCAGCAGCTGGTCTGGGGAGGAGCAGTACTTC
. TRBJ1-5 . TRBV5-6 CASSVGLLSNQPQHF TGTGCCAGCAGCGTGGGGCTACTCAGCAATCAGCCCCAGCATTTT
. TRBJ2-2 . TRBV24-1 CATSGLGTSNTGELFF TGTGCCACCAGTGGCCTTGGGACATCGAACACCGGGGAGCTGTTTTTT
. TRBJ1-5 . TRBV29-1 CSVPGESDQPQHF TGCAGCGTTCCAGGGGAGAGCGATCAGCCCCAGCATTTT
. TRBJ1-1 . TRBV19 CASSIVENTEAFF TGTGCCAGTAGTATAGTAGAAAACACTGAAGCTTTCTTT
. TRBJ2-7 TRBD2 TRBV12-3/TRBV12-4 CASSLAGGYYEQYF TGTGCCAGCAGTCTAGCGGGAGGGTACTACGAGCAGTACTTC
. TRBJ2-3 . TRBV4-1 CASGPWDLGPDTQYF TGCGCCAGCGGCCCTTGGGACCTTGGGCCAGATACGCAGTATTTT
. TRBJ1-2 . TRBV9 CASSVENRPDYGYTF TGTGCCAGCAGCGTAGAAAATAGGCCCGACTATGGCTACACCTTC
. TRBJ1-2 TRBD1 TRBV30 CASPRQGPNYGYTF TGTGCCTCCCCCCGACAGGGGCCTAACTATGGCTACACCTTC
. TRBJ2-5 . TRBV6-5 CASSYRSWGAQYF TGTGCCAGCAGTTATAGGAGTTGGGGGGCCCAGTACTTC
. TRBJ2-1 TRBD2 TRBV30 CAWSSSGSQPFF TGTGCCTGGAGTTCTAGCGGGAGCCAACCGTTCTTC